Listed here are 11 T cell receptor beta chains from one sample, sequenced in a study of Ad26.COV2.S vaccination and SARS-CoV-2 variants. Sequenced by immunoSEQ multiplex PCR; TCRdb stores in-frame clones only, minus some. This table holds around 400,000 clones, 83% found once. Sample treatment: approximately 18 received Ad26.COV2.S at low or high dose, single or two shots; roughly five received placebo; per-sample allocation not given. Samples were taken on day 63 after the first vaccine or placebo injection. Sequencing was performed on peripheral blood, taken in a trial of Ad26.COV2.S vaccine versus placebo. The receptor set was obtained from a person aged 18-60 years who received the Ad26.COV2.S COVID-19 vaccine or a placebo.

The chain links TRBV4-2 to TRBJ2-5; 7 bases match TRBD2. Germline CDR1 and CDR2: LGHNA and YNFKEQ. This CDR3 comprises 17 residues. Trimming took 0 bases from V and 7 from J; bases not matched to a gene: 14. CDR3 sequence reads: CASSQEAKGHGGWTQYF. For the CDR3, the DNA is TGTGCCAGCAGCCAAGAGGCGAAGGGCCACGGGGGGTGGACCCAGTACTTC.

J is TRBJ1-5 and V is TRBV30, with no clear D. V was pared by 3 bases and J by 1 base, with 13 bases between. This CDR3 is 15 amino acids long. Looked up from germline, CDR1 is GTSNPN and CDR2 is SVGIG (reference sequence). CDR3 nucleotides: TGTGCCTGGAGCGCCTCGGGTTTCAGCAATCAGCCCCAGCATTTT. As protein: CAWSASGFSNQPQHF.

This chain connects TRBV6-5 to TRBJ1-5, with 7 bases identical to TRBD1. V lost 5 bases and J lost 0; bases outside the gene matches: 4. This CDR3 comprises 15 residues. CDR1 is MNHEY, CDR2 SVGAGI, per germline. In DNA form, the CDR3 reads TGTGCCAGCAGTCCGACAGGGAATAGCAATCAGCCCCAGCATTTT. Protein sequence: CASSPTGNSNQPQHF.

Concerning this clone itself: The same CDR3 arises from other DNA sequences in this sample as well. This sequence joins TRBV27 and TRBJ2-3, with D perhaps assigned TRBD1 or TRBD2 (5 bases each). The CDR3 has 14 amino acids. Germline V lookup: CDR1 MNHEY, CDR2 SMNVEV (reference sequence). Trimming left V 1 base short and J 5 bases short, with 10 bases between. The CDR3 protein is CASSLLGVGDTQYF. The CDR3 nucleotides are TGTGCCAGCAGTTTATTGGGGGTGGGAGATACGCAGTATTTT.

Here the CDR3 DNA reads TGTGCCAGCAGTGACATGGACGGGGGGGCCTGGTTCTTC. It yields the protein CASSDMDGGAWFF. This chain links TRBV6-4 with TRBJ2-1, with 8 bases identical to TRBD2. The junction had 9 bases not matched to a gene; V was cut back by 2 bases and J by 15 bases. The CDR3 consists of 13 residues. The germline gives CDR1 MRHNA, CDR2 SNTAGT.

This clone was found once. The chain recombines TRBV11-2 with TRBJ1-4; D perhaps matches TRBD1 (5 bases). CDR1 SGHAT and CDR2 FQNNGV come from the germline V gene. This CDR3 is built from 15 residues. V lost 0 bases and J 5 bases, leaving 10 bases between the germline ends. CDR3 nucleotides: TGTGCCAGCAGCTTAGATCTTCAGGGAAATGAAAAACTGTTTTTT. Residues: CASSLDLQGNEKLFF.

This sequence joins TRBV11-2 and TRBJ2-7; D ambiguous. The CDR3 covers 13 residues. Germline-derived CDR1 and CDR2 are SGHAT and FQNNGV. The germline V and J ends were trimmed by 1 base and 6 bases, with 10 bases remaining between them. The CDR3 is CASSLGVRSEQYF. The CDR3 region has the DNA TGTGCCAGCAGCTTAGGGGTCAGAAGCGAGCAGTACTTC. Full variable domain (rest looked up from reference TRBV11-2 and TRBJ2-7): EAGVAQSPRYKIIEKRQSVAFWCNPISGHATLYWYQQILGQGPKLLIQFQNNGVVDDSQLPKDRFSAERLKGVDSTLKIQPAKLEDSAVYLCASSLGVRSEQYFGPGTRLTVT.

The CDR3 loop reads CSVGTSPRNEQFF. As DNA, the CDR3 is TGCAGCGTTGGGACTTCTCCCCGGAATGAGCAGTTCTTC. This chain uses TRBV29-1 with TRBJ2-1; tentatively, D is TRBD2 (5 bases). V was trimmed by 4 bases and J by 7 bases, leaving 14 bases between them. From germline, CDR1 is SQVTM and CDR2 ANQGSEA. The length of the CDR3 is 13 residues.

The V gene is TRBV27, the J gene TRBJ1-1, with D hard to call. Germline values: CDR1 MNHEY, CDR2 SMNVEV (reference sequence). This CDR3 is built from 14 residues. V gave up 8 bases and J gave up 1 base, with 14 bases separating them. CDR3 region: CASAPRRGNTEAFF. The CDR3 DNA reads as TGTGCCAGCGCGCCCCGACGGGGGAACACTGAAGCTTTCTTT.

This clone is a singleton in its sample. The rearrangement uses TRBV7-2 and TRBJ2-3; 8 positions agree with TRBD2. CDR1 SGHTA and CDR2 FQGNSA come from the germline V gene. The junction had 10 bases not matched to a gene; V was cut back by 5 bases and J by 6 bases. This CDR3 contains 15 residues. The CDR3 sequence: CASSDRSGGLDTQYF. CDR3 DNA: TGTGCCAGCAGCGATCGGAGCGGGGGTCTTGATACGCAGTATTTT.

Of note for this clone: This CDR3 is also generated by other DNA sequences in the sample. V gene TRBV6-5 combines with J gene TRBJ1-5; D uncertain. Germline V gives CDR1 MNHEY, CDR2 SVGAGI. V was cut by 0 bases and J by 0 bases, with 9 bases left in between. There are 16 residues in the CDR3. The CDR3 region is CASSYSRRDSNQPQHF. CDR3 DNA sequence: TGTGCCAGCAGTTACTCGCGACGGGATAGCAATCAGCCCCAGCATTTT.